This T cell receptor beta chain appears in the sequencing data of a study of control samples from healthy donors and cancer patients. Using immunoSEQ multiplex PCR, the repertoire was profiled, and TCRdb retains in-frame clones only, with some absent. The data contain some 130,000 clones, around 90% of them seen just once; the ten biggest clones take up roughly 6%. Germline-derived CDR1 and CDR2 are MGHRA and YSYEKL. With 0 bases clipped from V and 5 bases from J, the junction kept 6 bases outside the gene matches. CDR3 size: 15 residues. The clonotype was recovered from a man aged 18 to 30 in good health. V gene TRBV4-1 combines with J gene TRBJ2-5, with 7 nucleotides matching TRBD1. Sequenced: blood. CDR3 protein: CASSQEDRAWETQYF. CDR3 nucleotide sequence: TGCGCCAGCAGCCAAGAAGACAGGGCGTGGGAGACCCAGTACTTC.